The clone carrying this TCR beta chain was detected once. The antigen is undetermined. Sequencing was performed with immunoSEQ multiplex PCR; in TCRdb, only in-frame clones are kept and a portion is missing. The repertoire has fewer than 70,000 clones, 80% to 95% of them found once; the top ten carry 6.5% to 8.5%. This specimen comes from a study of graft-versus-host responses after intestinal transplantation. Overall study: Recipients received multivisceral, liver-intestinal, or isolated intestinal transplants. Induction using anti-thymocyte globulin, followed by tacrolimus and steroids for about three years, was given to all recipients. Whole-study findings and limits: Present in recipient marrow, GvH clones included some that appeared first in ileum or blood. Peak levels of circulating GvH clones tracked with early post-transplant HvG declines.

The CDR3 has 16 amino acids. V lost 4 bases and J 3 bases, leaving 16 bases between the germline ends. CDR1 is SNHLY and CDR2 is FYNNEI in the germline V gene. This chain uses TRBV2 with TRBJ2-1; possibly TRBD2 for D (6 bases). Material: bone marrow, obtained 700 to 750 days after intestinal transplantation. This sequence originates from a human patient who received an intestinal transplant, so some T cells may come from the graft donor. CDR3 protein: CASSVASARNYNEQFF. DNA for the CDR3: TGTGCCAGCAGTGTGGCTAGCGCAAGGAACTACAATGAGCAGTTCTTC.